This record concerns one TCR beta chain sequence. Its antigen is currently unknown. The data derive from a study of T-cell reconstitution after alpha-beta-depleted transplantation in children. The TCRbeta library was prepared with unique molecular identifiers. TCRdb analysed the PCR reads with MiXCR anew, one entry per CDR3 protein. Counted here are 530,000 or so distinct CDR3 sequences, over 20% occurring once; the ten biggest clones make up about 35%. Unmatched junction bases numbered 1, after V lost 2 bases and J lost 3 bases. Germline values: CDR1 KGHSH, CDR2 LQKENI. This CDR3 is 14 amino acids long. General study findings and limits: Diversity and T-cell counts at one year after transplant derived mostly from new T cells. There were some patients whose high TCRbeta diversity at day 60 came from surviving recipient T cells and thymic progenitors. About two months after transplant, alpha-beta T cells reportedly came from several hundred expanded graft clones.

This receptor was obtained from a boy under two years old with Wiskott-Aldrich syndrome, due to receive a stem cell transplant. Material: PBMCs, obtained before TCRalphabeta/CD19-depleted stem cell transplant. The chain combines TRBV18 with TRBJ1-1; 9 bases map to TRBD1. CDR3 protein: CASSPNRGHTEAFF. CDR3 sequence (DNA): TGTGCCAGCTCACCAAACAGGGGGCACACTGAAGCTTTCTTT.